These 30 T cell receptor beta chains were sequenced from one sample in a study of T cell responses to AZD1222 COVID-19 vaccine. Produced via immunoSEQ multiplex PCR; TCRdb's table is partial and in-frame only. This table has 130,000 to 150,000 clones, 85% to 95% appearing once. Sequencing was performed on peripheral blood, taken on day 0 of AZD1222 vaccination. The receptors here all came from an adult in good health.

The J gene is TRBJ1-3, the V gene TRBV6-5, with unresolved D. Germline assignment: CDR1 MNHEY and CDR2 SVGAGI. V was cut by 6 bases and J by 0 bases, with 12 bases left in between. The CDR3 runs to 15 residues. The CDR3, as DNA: TGTGCCAGCAGGACGGAAGGGCTCTCTGGAAACACCATATATTTT. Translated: CASRTEGLSGNTIYF.

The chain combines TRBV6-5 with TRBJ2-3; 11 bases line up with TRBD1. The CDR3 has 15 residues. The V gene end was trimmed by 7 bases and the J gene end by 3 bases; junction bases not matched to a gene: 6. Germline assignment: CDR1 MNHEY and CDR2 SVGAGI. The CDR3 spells CASKGQGEGTDTQYF. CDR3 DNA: TGTGCCAGCAAGGGACAGGGGGAGGGTACAGATACGCAGTATTTT.

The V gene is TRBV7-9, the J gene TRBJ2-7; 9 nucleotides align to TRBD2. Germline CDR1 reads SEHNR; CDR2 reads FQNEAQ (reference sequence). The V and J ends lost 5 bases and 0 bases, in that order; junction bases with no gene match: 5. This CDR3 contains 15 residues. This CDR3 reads CASSPSGTSSYEQYF. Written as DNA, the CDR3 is TGTGCCAGCAGCCCTAGCGGGACCAGCTCCTACGAGCAGTACTTC.

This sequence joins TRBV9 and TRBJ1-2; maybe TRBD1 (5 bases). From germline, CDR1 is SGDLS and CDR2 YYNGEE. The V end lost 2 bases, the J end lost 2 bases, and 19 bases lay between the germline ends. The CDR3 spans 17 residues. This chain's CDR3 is CASSVVAGTADNYGYTF. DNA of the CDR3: TGTGCCAGCAGCGTTGTAGCAGGGACGGCCGACAACTATGGCTACACCTTC.

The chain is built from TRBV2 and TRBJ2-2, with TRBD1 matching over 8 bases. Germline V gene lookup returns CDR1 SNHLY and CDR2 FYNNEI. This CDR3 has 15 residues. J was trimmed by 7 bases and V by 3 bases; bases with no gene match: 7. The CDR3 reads CASSEATGVDGELFF. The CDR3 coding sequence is TGTGCCAGCAGTGAGGCGACAGGGGTGGACGGGGAGCTGTTTTTT.

CDR3 sequence reads: CASSFSSLGVLNTGELFF. CDR3 sequence (DNA): TGTGCCAGCAGCTTCTCGTCCCTAGGGGTCTTGAACACCGGGGAGCTGTTTTTT. The chain employs TRBV11-3 and TRBJ2-2; D might be TRBD1 (5 bases). With 3 bases removed from V and 1 base from J, the gap between germline ends came to 18 bases. Germline CDR1 SGHNT, CDR2 YENEEA. The CDR3 totals 18 residues. Supplemented by reference TRBV11-3 and TRBJ2-2, the full variable domain reads EAGVVQSPRYKIIEKKQPVAFWCNPISGHNTLYWYLQNLGQGPELLIRYENEEAVDDSQLPKDRFSAERLKGVDSTLKIQPAELGDSAVYLCASSFSSLGVLNTGELFFGEGSRLTVL.

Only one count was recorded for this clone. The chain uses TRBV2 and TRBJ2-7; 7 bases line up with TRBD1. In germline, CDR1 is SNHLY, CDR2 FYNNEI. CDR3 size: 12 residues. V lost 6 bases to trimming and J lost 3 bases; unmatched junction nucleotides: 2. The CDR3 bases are TGTGCCAGCAGGGGACAGCTCTACGAGCAGTACTTC. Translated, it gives CASRGQLYEQYF.

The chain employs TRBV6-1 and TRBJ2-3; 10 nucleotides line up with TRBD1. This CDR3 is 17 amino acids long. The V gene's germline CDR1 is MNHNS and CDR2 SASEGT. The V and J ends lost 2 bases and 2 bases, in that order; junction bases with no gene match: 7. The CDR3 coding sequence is TGTGCCAGCAGTGAATGGGGACAGGGGAAGGCCACAGATACGCAGTATTTT. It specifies CASSEWGQGKATDTQYF.

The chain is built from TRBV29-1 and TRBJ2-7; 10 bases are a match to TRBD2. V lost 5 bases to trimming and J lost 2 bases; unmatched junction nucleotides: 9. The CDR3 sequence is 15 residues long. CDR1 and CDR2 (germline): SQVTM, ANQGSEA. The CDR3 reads CSVKRLAGLTYEQYF. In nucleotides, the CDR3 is TGCAGCGTTAAGAGACTAGCGGGTCTGACCTACGAGCAGTACTTC.

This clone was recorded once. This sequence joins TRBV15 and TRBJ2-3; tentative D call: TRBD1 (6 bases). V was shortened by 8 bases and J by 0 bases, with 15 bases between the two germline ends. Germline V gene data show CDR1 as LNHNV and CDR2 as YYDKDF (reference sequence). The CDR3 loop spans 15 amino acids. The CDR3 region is CATWAGEISTDTQYF. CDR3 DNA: TGTGCCACCTGGGCAGGGGAGATTAGCACAGATACGCAGTATTTT.

CDR3 sequence reads: CASSSPSGRSDTQYF. The CDR3 DNA reads as TGTGCCAGCAGTTCCCCGAGCGGGAGATCAGATACGCAGTATTTT. The J gene is TRBJ2-3, the V gene TRBV27; 8 bases are a match to TRBD2. The junction had 7 bases not matched to a gene; V was cut back by 4 bases and J by 4 bases. Germline loops: CDR1 MNHEY, CDR2 SMNVEV (reference sequence). The CDR3 loop spans 15 amino acids.

CDR3 in amino acids: CASSLTGLNTEAFF. CDR3 nucleotide sequence: TGTGCCAGCAGCTTAACAGGGTTGAACACTGAAGCTTTCTTT. The rearrangement links TRBV9 to TRBJ1-1; TRBD1 might be the D (6 bases). The length of the CDR3 is 14 residues. Trimming cost V 4 bases and J 0 bases, with 10 bases left between them. CDR1 SGDLS and CDR2 YYNGEE come from the germline V gene.

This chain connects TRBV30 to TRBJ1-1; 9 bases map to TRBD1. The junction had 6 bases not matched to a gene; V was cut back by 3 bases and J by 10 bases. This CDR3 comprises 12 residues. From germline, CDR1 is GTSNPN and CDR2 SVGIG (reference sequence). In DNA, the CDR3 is TGTGCCTGGAGATGGACAGGGGCCCGAGCTTTCTTT. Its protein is CAWRWTGARAFF.

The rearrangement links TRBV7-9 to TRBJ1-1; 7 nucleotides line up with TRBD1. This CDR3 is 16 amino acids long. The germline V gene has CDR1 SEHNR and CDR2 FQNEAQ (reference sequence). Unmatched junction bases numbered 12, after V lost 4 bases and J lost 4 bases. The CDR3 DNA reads TGTGCCAGCAGCTCGCCGCGTCAGGGGGTGAGCACTGAAGCTTTCTTT. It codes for CASSSPRQGVSTEAFF. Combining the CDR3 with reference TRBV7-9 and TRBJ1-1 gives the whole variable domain DTGVSQNPRHKITKRGQNVTFRCDPISEHNRLYWYRQTLGQGPEFLTYFQNEAQLEKSRLLSDRFSAERPKGSFSTLEIQRTEQGDSAMYLCASSSPRQGVSTEAFFGQGTRLTVV.

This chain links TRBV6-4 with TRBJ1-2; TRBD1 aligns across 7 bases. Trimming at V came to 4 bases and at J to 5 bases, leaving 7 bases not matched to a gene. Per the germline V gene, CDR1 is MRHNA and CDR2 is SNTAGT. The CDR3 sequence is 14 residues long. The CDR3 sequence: CASSATGTAYGYTF. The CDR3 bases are TGTGCCAGCAGTGCCACCGGGACAGCTTATGGCTACACCTTC.

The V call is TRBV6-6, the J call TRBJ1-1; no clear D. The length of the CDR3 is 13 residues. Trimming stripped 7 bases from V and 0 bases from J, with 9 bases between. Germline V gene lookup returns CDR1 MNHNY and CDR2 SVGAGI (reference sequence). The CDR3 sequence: CASTAGLNTEAFF. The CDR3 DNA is TGTGCCAGCACCGCGGGCTTGAACACTGAAGCTTTCTTT.

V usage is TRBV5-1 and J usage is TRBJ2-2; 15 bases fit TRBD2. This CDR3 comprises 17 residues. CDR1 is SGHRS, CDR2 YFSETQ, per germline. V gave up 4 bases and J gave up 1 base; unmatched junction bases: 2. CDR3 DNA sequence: TGCGCCAGCAGCCCGGGACTAGCGGGGGGGAACACCGGGGAGCTGTTTTTT. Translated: CASSPGLAGGNTGELFF.

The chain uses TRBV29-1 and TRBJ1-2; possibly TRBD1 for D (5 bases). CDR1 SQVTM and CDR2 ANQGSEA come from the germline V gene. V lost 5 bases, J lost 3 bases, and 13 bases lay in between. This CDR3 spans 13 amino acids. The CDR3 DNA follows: TGCAGCGTTCTCTCGACAGCGGACTATGGCTACACCTTC. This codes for CSVLSTADYGYTF.

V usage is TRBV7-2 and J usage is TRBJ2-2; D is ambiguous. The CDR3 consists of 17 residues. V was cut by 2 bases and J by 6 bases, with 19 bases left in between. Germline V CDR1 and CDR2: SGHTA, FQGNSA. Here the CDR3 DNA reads TGTGCCAGCAGCTTAAGTGTCGCTCCCCCTAGGGCCGGGGAGCTGTTTTTT. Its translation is CASSLSVAPPRAGELFF. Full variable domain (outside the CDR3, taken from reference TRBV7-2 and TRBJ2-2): GAGVSQSPSNKVTEKGKDVELRCDPISGHTALYWYRQSLGQGLEFLIYFQGNSAPDKSGLPSDRFSAERTGGSVSTLTIQRTQQEDSAVYLCASSLSVAPPRAGELFFGEGSRLTVL.

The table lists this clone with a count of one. The CDR3 loop reads CASSYEGGEQYF. The CDR3, as DNA: TGTGCCAGCAGTTACGAAGGTGGGGAGCAGTACTTC. The V gene is TRBV6-2 or TRBV6-3, the J gene TRBJ2-7; D unclear. V was pared by 2 bases and J by 7 bases, with 9 bases between. Per the germline V gene, CDR1 is MNHEY and CDR2 is SVGEGT. The CDR3 length is 12 residues.

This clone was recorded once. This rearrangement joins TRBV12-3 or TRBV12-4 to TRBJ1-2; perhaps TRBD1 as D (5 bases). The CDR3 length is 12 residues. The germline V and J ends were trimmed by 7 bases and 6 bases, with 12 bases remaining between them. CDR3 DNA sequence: TGTGCCAGCAACCGCCGGGGGAATGGCTACACCTTC. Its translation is CASNRRGNGYTF.

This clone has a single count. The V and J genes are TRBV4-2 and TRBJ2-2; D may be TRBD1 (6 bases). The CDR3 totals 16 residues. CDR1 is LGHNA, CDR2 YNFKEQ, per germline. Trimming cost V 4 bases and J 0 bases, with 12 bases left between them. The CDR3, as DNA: TGTGCCAGCAGCCTTACCGGACAGACGAACACCGGGGAGCTGTTTTTT. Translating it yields CASSLTGQTNTGELFF.

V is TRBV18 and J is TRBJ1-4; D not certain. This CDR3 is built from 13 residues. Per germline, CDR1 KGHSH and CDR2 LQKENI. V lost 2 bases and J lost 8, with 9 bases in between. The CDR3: CASSPETYEKLFF. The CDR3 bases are TGTGCCAGCTCACCAGAGACATACGAAAAACTGTTTTTT. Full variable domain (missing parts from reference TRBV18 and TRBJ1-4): NAGVMQNPRHLVRRRGQEARLRCSPMKGHSHVYWYRQLPEEGLKFMVYLQKENIIDESGMPKERFSAEFPKEGPSILRIQQVVRGDSAAYFCASSPETYEKLFFGSGTQLSVL.

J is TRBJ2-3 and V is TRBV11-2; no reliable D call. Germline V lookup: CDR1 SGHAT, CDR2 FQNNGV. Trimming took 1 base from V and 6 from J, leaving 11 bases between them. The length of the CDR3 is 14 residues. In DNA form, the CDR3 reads TGTGCCAGCAGCTTAGGGGTAGCTGGTGATACGCAGTATTTT. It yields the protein CASSLGVAGDTQYF.

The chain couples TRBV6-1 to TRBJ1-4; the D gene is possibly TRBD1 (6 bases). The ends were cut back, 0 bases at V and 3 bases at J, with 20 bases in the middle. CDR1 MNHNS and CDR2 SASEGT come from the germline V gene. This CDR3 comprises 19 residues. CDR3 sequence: CASSEARGTIWNANEKLFF. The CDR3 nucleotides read TGTGCCAGCAGTGAAGCTAGAGGGACAATTTGGAACGCTAATGAAAAACTGTTTTTT.

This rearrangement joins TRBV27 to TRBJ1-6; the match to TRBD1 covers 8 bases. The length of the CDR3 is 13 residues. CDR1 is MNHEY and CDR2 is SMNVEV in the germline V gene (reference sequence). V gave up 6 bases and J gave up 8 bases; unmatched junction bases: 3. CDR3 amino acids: CASSYRGDSPLHF. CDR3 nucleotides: TGTGCCAGCAGCTACAGGGGGGATTCACCCCTCCACTTT.

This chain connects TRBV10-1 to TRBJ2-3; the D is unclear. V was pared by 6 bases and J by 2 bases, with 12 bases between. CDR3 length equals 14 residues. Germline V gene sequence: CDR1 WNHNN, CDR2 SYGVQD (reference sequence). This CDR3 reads CASRSGEPTDTQYF. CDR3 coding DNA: TGCGCCAGCAGGTCAGGAGAACCCACAGATACGCAGTATTTT.

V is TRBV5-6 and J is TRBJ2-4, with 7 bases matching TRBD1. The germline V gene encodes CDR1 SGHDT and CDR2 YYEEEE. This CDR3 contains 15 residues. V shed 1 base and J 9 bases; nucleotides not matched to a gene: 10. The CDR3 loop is CASSLTGVSRGIQYF. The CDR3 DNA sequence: TGTGCCAGCAGCTTGACAGGGGTCAGTAGAGGCATTCAGTACTTC.

The CDR3 region has the DNA TGTGCCAGCAGCCAAGATAGCTTTGGTATAGATAGCGAGCAGTACTTC. It yields the protein CASSQDSFGIDSEQYF. The chain uses TRBV3-1 (or the pseudogene TRBV3-2) and TRBJ2-7; unclear D gene. The germline CDR1 and CDR2 sequences are LGHDT and YNNKEL (reference sequence). V was trimmed by 0 bases and J by 6 bases, leaving 18 bases between them. The CDR3 is made up of 16 amino acids.

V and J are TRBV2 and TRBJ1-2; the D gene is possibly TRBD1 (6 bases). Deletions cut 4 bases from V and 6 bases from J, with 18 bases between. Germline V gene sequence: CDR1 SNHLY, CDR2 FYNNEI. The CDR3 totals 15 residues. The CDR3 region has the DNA TGTGCCAGCAGTGGAACAGGGTTGGGGGTAAATGGCTACACCTTC. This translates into CASSGTGLGVNGYTF.